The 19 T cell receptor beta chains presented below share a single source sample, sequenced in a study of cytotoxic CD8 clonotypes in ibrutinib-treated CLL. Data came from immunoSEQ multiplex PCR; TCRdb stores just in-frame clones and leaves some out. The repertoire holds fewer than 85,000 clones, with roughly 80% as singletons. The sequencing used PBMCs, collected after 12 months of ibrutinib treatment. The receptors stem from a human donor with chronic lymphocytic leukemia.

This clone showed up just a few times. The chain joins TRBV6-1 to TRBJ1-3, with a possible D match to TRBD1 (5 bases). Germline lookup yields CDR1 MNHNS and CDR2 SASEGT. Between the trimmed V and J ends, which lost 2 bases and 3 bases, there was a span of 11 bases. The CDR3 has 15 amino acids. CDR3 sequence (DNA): TGTGCCAGCAGTGAATGGTGGACACGTGGAAACACCATATATTTT. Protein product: CASSEWWTRGNTIYF.

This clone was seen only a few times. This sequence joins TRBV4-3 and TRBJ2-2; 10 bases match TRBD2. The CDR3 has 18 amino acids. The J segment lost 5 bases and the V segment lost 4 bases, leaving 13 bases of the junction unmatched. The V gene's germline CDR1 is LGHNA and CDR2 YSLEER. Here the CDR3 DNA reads TGCGCCAGCAGCCCGAGGGCCCTAGCGGGGGCGGGGACCGGGGAGCTGTTTTTT. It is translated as CASSPRALAGAGTGELFF.

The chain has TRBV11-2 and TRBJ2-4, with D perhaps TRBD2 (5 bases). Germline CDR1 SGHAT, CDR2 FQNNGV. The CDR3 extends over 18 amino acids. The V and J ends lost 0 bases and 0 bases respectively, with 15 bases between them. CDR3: CASSLDRWQRLAKNIQYF. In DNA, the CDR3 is TGTGCCAGCAGCTTAGATAGGTGGCAGCGGCTAGCCAAAAACATTCAGTACTTC.

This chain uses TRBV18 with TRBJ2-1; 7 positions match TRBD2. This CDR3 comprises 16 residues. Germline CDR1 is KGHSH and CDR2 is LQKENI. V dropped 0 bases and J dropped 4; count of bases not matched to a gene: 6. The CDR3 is CASSPPVAGEYNEQFF. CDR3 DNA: TGTGCCAGCTCACCACCGGTGGCGGGGGAATACAATGAGCAGTTCTTC.

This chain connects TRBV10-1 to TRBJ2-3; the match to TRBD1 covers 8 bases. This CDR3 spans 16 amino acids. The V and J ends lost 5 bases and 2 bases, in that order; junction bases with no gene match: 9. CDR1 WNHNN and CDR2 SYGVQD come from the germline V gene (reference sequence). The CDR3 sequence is CASSRTGYGSTDTQYF. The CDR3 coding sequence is TGCGCCAGCAGTAGGACAGGGTACGGGTCCACAGATACGCAGTATTTT.

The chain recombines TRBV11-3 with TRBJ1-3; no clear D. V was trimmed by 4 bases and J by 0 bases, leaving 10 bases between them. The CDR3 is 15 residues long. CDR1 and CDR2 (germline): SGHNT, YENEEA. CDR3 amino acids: CASSSGDNSGNTIYF. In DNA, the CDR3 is TGTGCCAGCAGCTCCGGCGACAACTCTGGAAACACCATATATTTT.

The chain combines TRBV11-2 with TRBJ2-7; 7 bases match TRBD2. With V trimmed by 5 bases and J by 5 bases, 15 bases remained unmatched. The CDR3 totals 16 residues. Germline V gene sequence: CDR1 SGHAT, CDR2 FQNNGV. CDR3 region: CASSPHRTGGADEQYF. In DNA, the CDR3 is TGTGCCAGCAGCCCCCACCGGACGGGAGGTGCAGACGAGCAGTACTTC.

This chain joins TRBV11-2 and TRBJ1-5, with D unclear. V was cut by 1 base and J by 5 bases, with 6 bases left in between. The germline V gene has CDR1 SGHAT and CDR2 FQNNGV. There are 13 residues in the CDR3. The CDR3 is CASSLVLDQPQHF. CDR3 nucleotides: TGTGCCAGCAGCTTAGTCCTCGATCAGCCCCAGCATTTT. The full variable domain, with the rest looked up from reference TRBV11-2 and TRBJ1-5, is EAGVAQSPRYKIIEKRQSVAFWCNPISGHATLYWYQQILGQGPKLLIQFQNNGVVDDSQLPKDRFSAERLKGVDSTLKIQPAKLEDSAVYLCASSLVLDQPQHFGDGTRLSIL.

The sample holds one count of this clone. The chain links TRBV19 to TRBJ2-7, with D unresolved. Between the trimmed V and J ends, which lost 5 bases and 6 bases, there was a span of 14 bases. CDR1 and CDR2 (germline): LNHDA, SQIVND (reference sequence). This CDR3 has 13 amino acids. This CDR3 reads CASSLKTPREQYF. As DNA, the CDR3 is TGTGCCAGTAGTCTCAAGACCCCGCGCGAGCAGTACTTC.

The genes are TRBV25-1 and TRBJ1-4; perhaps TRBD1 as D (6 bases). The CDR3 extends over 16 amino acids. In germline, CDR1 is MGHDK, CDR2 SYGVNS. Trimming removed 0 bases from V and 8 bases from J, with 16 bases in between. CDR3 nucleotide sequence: TGTGCCAGCAGTGAATATGGGGGCAGGGTGGGGGAAAAACTGTTTTTT. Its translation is CASSEYGGRVGEKLFF.

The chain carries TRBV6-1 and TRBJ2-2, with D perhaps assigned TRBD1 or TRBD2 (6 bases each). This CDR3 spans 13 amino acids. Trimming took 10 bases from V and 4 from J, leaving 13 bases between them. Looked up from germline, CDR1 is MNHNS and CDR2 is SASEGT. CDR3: CATKQGGTGELFF. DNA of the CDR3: TGTGCCACCAAACAGGGAGGCACCGGGGAGCTGTTTTTT.

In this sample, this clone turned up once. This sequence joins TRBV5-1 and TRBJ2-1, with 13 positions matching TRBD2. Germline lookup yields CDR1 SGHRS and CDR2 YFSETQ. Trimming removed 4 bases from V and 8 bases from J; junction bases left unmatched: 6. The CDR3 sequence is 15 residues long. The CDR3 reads CASSPGLAGVYEQFF. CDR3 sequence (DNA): TGCGCCAGCAGCCCCGGACTAGCGGGAGTGTATGAGCAGTTCTTC.

The CDR3 is CASSPRTSGQETQYF. CDR3 DNA sequence: TGTGCCAGCAGCCCGAGGACTAGCGGACAAGAGACCCAGTACTTC. V is TRBV7-2 and J is TRBJ2-5; 10 nucleotides agree with TRBD2. Germline CDR1 reads SGHTA; CDR2 reads FQGNSA. The CDR3 has 15 residues. Trimming removed 5 bases from V and 2 bases from J; junction bases left unmatched: 5.

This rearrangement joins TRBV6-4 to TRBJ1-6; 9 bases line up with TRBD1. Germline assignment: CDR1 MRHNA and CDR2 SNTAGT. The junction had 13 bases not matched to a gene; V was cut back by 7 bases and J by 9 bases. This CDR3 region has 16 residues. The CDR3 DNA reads TGTGCCAGCAAATCAACCAGGACAGGGGCCGGTTCACCCCTCCACTTT. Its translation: CASKSTRTGAGSPLHF.

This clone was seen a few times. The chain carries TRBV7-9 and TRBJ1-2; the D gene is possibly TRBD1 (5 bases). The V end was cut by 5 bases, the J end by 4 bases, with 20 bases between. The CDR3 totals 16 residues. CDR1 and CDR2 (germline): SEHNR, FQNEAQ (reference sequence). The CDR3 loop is CASSGQWGRSGYGYTF. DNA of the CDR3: TGTGCCAGCAGCGGCCAGTGGGGGAGGAGTGGCTATGGCTACACCTTC.

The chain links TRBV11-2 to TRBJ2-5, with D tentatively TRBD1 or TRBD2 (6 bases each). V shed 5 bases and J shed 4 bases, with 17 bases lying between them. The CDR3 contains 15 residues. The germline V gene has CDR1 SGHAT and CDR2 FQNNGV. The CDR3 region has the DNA TGTGCCAGCAGCCGCGTCGGGGGCCTGGGAGAGACCCAGTACTTC. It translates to CASSRVGGLGETQYF.

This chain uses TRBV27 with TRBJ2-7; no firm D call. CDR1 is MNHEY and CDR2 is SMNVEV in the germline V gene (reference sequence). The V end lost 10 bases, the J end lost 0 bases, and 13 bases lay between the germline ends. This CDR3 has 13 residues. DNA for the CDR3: TGTGCCACCACCGGGCCCACCTCCTACGAGCAGTACTTC. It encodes CATTGPTSYEQYF.

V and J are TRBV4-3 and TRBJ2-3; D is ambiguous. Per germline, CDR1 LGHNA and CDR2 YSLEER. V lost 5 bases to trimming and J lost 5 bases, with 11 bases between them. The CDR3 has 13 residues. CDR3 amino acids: CASSLGDGDTQYF. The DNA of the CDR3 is TGCGCCAGCAGCTTAGGCGACGGAGATACGCAGTATTTT.

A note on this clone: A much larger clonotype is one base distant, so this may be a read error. In nucleotides, the CDR3 is TGTGCCAGCGGGGGGGGCGGGACCTACGAGCAGTACTTC. Translation gives CASGGGGTYEQYF. The chain joins TRBV2 to TRBJ2-7, with a possible D match to TRBD2 (7 bases). Trimming stripped 8 bases from V and 2 bases from J, with 13 bases between. This CDR3 spans 13 amino acids. In germline, CDR1 is SNHLY, CDR2 FYNNEI.